This T cell receptor (beta chain) was captured in a study of CD8+CD57+ T cells in acquired aplastic anemia. Study summary: Sorted CD4+ and CD8+ cells yielded DNA averaging about 2.9 ug. Healthy donor sequencing depth: 10 million to 10.8 million CD4+, some 11 million CD8+ reads.

Whole-study results and caveats: Almost 30 shared CD8+ CDR3s appeared highly expressed within patients' immunodominant clones. No significant difference in CD8+ Simpson's diversity was found between patients and controls.

Of note for this clonotype: Antigen unknown.

Both TCR beta VDJ combination and CDR3 sequence profiling were carried out. Genomic DNA was the template for this profiling. Via MiXCR, TCRdb re-called the reads, giving one row per CDR3 protein. Counted here are fewer than 200,000 distinct CDR3 sequences, around 45% occurring once; the ten biggest clones make up 0.85% to 1.3%. The germline gives CDR1 SNHLY, CDR2 FYNNEI. This CDR3 contains 16 residues. Trimming stripped 5 bases from V and 0 bases from J, with 13 bases between. The chain combines TRBV2 with TRBJ1-4, with TRBD1 as a possible D gene (6 bases). The sequence was obtained from a human donor in good health. The sequenced material came from sorted CD4+, CD8+, or CD8+CD57+ T cells (not recorded which) from PBMCs. The CDR3 reads CASSTVDSPTNEKLFF. CDR3 DNA: TGTGCCAGCAGTACCGTGGACAGTCCAACTAATGAAAAACTGTTTTTT.